Below are 7 T cell receptor beta chains sequenced from a single sample in a study of CD8+CD57+ T cells in acquired aplastic anemia. Using genomic DNA as the template, TCR beta VDJ and CDR3 profiling was carried out. Using its own MiXCR run on the reads, TCRdb lists one record per CDR3 protein. Here the sample spans roughly 250,000 distinct CDR3 sequences, more than 40% being singletons. Flow cytometry had shown expanded CD8+CD57+ cells in the patients chosen for sequencing. The specimen was sorted CD4+, CD8+, or CD8+CD57+ T cells (not recorded which) from PBMCs. The origin of the receptors is a human donor with aplastic anemia.

This clonotype was counted ten times or more. The V call is TRBV7-9, the J call TRBJ1-1, with D tentatively TRBD1 (5 bases). V was cut by 8 bases and J by 0 bases, with 10 bases left in between. Germline V gene lookup returns CDR1 SEHNR and CDR2 FQNEAQ (reference sequence). The CDR3 is 13 residues long. The CDR3 sequence: CASLVGVNTEAFF. The CDR3 DNA reads as TGTGCCAGCCTCGTGGGGGTGAACACTGAAGCTTTCTTT. Complete variable domain (other parts from reference TRBV7-9 and TRBJ1-1): DTGVSQNPRHKITKRGQNVTFRCDPISEHNRLYWYRQTLGQGPEFLTYFQNEAQLEKSRLLSDRFSAERPKGSFSTLEIQRTEQGDSAMYLCASLVGVNTEAFFGQGTRLTVV.

The chain employs TRBV20-1 and TRBJ2-7, with 11 bases that match TRBD1. V lost 6 bases to trimming and J lost 6 bases; unmatched junction nucleotides: 7. This CDR3 is 13 amino acids long. Germline loops: CDR1 DFQATT, CDR2 SNEGSKA (reference sequence). CDR3 nucleotides: TGCAGTGCCCAGGGACAGGGGGGTCGCGAGCAGTACTTC. Translation gives CSAQGQGGREQYF.

This clonotype was counted ten times or more. The chain has TRBV10-3 and TRBJ2-7; the D gene is possibly TRBD1 (6 bases). In germline, CDR1 is ENHRY, CDR2 SYGVKD. The CDR3 sequence is 11 residues long. The germline V and J ends were trimmed by 10 bases and 7 bases, with 14 bases remaining between them. In nucleotides, the CDR3 is TGTGCCAGCAGAGGGGGACAAGAGCAGTACTTC. Encoded protein: CASRGGQEQYF.

Note on this clonotype: At one end the junction does not follow the germline gene, possibly because of a read error. V usage is TRBV24-1 and J usage is TRBJ2-7, with TRBD2 matching over 7 bases. There are 16 residues in the CDR3. Germline V CDR1 and CDR2: KGHDR, SFDVKD. As DNA, the CDR3 is TGTGCCACCAGTGATTCCTTCGCGGGGGATACCGGGGAGCTGTACTTC. Its translation: CATSDSFAGDTGELYF.

The table lists this clonotype with many counts. V and J are TRBV10-3 and TRBJ2-7; 12 nucleotides match TRBD1. This CDR3 comprises 14 residues. Germline V gene lookup returns CDR1 ENHRY and CDR2 SYGVKD. V trimming: 6 bases; J trimming: 7 bases; junction bases outside the gene matches: 7. DNA of the CDR3: TGTGCCATCAGAGCGGGACAGGGGGCGAGGGAGCAGTACTTC. Translated, it gives CAIRAGQGAREQYF.

This clonotype is a singleton in its sample. This chain joins TRBV12-3 or TRBV12-4 and TRBJ1-5; weak D call: TRBD1 (5 bases). V lost 7 bases and J lost 2, with 9 bases in between. The CDR3 loop spans 13 amino acids. The chain's CDR3 is CASMRGGNQPQHF. The CDR3 bases are TGTGCCAGCATGAGGGGAGGCAATCAGCCCCAGCATTTT.

As for this clonotype: At one end the junction does not follow the germline gene, possibly because of a read error. This chain links TRBV4-2 with TRBJ1-4; 9 bases are a match to TRBD1. CDR3 size: 16 residues. Germline V gene data show CDR1 as LGHNA and CDR2 as YNFKEQ. The CDR3 DNA is TGTGCCAGCAGCCAAGATGGGGGGACAGGGAATGAAGAACTGTTTTTT. Its translation: CASSQDGGTGNEELFF.